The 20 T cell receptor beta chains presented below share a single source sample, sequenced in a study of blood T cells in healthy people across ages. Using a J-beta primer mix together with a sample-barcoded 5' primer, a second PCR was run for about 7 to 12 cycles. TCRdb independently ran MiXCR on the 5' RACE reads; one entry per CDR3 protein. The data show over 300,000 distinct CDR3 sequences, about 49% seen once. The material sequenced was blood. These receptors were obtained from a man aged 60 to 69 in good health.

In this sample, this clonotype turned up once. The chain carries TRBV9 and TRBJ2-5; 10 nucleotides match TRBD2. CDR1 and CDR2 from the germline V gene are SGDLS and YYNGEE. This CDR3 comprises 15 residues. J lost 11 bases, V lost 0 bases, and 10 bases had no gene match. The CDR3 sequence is CASSVGTSGTNEQYF. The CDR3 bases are TGTGCCAGCAGCGTAGGGACTAGCGGTACCAATGAGCAGTACTTC.

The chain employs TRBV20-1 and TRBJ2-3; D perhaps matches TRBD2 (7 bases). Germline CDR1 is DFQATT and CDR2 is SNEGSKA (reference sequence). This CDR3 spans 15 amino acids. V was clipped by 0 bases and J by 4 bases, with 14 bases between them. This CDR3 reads CSARDRRGGADTQYF. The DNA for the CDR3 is TGCAGTGCTAGAGATAGGAGGGGGGGCGCAGATACGCAGTATTTT.

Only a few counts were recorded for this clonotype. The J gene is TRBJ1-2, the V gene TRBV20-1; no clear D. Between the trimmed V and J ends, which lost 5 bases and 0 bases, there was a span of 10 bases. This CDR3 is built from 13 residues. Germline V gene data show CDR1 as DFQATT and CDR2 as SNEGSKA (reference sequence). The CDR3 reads CSALVGANYGYTF. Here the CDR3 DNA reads TGCAGTGCTTTGGTAGGAGCTAACTATGGCTACACCTTC.

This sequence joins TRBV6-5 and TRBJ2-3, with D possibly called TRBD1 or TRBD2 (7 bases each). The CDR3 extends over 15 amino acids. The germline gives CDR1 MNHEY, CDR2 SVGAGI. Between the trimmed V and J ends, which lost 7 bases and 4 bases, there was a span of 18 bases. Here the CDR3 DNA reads TGTGCCAGCACTGCGGCCCCAGGGGGGGCAGATACGCAGTATTTT. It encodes CASTAAPGGADTQYF.

The CDR3 here is CSVAGTSGGANEQFF. CDR3 sequence (DNA): TGCAGCGTGGCTGGGACTAGCGGGGGGGCGAATGAGCAGTTCTTC. The J gene is TRBJ2-1, the V gene TRBV29-1, with TRBD2 identical over 16 bases. CDR1 and CDR2 from the germline V gene are SQVTM and ANQGSEA. This CDR3 region has 15 residues. V was clipped by 6 bases and J by 7 bases; unmatched bases: 6.

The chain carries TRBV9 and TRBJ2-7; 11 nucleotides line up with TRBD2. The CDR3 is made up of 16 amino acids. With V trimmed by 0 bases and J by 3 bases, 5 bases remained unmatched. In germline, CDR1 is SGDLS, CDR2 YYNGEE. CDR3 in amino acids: CASSVGGLAGRYEQYF. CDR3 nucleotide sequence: TGTGCCAGCAGCGTAGGTGGACTAGCGGGTCGCTACGAGCAGTACTTC.

The CDR3 is CASSDTAGSGYTF. Here the CDR3 DNA reads TGTGCCAGCAGTGACACAGCAGGGAGCGGCTACACCTTC. V is TRBV6-4 and J is TRBJ1-2; weak D call: TRBD1 (5 bases). Trimming took off 2 bases at V and 8 bases at J, with 12 bases between the two ends. CDR3 size: 13 residues. CDR1 and CDR2 from the germline V gene are MRHNA and SNTAGT.

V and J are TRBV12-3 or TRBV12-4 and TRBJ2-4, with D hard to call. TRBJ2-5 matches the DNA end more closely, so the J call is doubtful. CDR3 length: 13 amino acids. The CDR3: CASRRVGQETQYF. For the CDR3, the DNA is TGTGCCAGCAGACGGGTGGGTCAAGAGACCCAGTACTTC.

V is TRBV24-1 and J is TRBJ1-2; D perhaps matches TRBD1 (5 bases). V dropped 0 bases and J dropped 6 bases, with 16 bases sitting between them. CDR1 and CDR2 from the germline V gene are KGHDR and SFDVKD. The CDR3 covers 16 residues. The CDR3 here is CATSDLAVGGTNGYTF. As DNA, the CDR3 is TGTGCCACCAGTGATTTGGCGGTAGGTGGGACGAATGGCTACACCTTC.

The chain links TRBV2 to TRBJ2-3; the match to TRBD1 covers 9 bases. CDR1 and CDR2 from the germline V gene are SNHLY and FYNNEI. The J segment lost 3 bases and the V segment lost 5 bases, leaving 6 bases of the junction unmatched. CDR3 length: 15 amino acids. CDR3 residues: CASSWTGVGTDTQYF. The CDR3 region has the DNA TGTGCCAGCAGTTGGACAGGGGTTGGGACAGATACGCAGTATTTT.

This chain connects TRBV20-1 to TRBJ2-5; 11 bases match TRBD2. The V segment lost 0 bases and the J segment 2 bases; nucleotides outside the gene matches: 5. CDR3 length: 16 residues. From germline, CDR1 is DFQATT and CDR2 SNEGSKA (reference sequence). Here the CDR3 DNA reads TGCAGTGCTAGAGATCCTAGCGGGGGGCCTCAAGAGACCCAGTACTTC. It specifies CSARDPSGGPQETQYF.

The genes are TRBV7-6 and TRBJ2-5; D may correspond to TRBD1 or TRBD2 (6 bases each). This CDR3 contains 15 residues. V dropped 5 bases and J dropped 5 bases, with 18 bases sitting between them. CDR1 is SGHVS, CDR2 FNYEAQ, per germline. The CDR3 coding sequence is TGTGCCAGCAGCCTGGGGGGCCCTAGTAAGGAGACCCAGTACTTC. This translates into CASSLGGPSKETQYF. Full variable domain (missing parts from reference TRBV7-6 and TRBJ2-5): GAGVSQSPRYKVTKRGQDVALRCDPISGHVSLYWYRQALGQGPEFLTYFNYEAQQDKSGLPNDRFSAERPEGSISTLTIQRTEQRDSAMYRCASSLGGPSKETQYFGPGTRLLVL.

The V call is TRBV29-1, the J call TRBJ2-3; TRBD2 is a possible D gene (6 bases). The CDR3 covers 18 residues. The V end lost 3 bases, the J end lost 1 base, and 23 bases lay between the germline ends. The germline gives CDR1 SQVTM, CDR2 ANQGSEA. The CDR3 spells CSVEASRGGEVGTDTQYF. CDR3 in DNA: TGCAGCGTTGAGGCCTCTCGGGGCGGGGAAGTAGGCACAGATACGCAGTATTTT.

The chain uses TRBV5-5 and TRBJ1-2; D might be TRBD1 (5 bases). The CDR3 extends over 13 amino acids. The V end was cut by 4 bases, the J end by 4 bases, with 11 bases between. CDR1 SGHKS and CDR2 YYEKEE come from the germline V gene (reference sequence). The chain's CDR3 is CASSVGGLYGYTF. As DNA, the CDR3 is TGTGCCAGCAGCGTGGGGGGACTCTATGGCTACACCTTC.

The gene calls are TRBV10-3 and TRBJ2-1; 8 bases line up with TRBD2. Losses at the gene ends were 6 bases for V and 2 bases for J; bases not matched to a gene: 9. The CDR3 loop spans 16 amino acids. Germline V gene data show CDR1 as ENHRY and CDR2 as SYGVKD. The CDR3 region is CAIRGGSAGAYNEQFF. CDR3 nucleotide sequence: TGTGCCATCAGGGGGGGGTCAGCGGGGGCCTACAATGAGCAGTTCTTC.

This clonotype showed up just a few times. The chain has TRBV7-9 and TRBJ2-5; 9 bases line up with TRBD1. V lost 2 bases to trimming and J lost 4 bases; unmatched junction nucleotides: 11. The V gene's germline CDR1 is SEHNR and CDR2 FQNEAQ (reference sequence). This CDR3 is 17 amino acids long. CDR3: CASSLLPVGQGGETQYF. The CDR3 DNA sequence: TGTGCCAGCAGCTTATTACCTGTGGGACAGGGAGGAGAGACCCAGTACTTC.

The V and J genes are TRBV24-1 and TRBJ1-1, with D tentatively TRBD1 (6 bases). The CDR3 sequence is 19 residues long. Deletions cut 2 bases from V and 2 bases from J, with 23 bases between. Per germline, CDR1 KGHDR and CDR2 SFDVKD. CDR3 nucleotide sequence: TGTGCCACCAGTGATTCTACACCGTCACAGGGAATCCTTAACACTGAAGCTTTCTTT. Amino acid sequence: CATSDSTPSQGILNTEAFF.

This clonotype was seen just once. The CDR3 coding sequence is TGCGCCAGCAGCCAAGATTCCGGGGCTAGTGGGAGTGTTGAGCAGTTCTTC. Encoded protein: CASSQDSGASGSVEQFF. The V gene is TRBV4-3, the J gene TRBJ2-1, with D perhaps TRBD1 or TRBD2 (5 bases each). V was shortened by 0 bases and J by 9 bases, with 21 bases between the two germline ends. This CDR3 has 17 amino acids. CDR1 is LGHNA, CDR2 YSLEER, per germline.

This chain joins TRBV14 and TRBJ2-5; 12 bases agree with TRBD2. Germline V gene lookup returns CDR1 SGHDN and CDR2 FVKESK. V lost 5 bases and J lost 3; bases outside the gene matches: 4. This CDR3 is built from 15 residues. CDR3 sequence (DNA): TGTGCCAGCAGCTCCAGACTAGCGGGAGAAGAGACCCAGTACTTC. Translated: CASSSRLAGEETQYF.

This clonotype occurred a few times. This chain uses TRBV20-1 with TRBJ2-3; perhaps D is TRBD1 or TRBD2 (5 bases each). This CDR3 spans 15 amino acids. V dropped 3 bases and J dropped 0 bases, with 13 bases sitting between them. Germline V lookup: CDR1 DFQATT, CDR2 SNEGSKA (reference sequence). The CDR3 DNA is TGCAGTGCTAGGGACACTAGTGGAAGCACAGATACGCAGTATTTT. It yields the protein CSARDTSGSTDTQYF.